Following are 18 T cell receptor beta chains from one sample sequenced in a study of blood T cell repertoires in COVID-19. TCRdb's copy holds only in-frame clones and misses some; the assay was immunoSEQ multiplex PCR. The repertoire holds over 300,000 clones, with 75% to 85% as singletons. What was sequenced was peripheral blood. Every receptor here comes from a human donor in a cohort sampled during active COVID-19.

This chain uses TRBV5-1 with TRBJ1-4; 8 bases are shared with TRBD1. The CDR3 covers 15 residues. CDR1 and CDR2 (germline): SGHRS, YFSETQ. Unmatched junction bases numbered 5, after V lost 3 bases and J lost 4 bases. Written as DNA, the CDR3 is TGCGCCAGCAGCTGGGGACAGGCGAGTAATGAAAAACTGTTTTTT. Its protein is CASSWGQASNEKLFF.

This clone was observed a single time. The chain uses TRBV5-5 and TRBJ1-2; tentative D call: TRBD1 (5 bases). Between the trimmed V and J ends, which lost 0 bases and 2 bases, there was a span of 11 bases. CDR1 and CDR2 (germline): SGHKS, YYEKEE (reference sequence). The length of the CDR3 is 15 residues. The CDR3 is CASSLEGRKNYGYTF. As DNA, the CDR3 is TGTGCCAGCAGCTTGGAGGGGCGAAAAAACTATGGCTACACCTTC.

The rearrangement joins TRBV7-9 to TRBJ2-7, with TRBD1 matching over 8 bases. Losses at the gene ends were 2 bases for V and 4 bases for J; bases not matched to a gene: 13. The CDR3 is made up of 17 amino acids. Germline CDR1 reads SEHNR; CDR2 reads FQNEAQ (reference sequence). This CDR3 is CASSLTALRDRSYEQYF. CDR3 in DNA: TGTGCCAGCAGCTTAACGGCCCTCAGGGACAGGTCATACGAGCAGTACTTC.

This chain connects TRBV2 to TRBJ1-2; possible D gene TRBD1, 5 bases. This CDR3 has 13 amino acids. Trimming removed 4 bases at V and 3 bases at J, with 9 bases between. The germline V gene has CDR1 SNHLY and CDR2 FYNNEI. CDR3 residues: CASSGREDYGYTF. CDR3 DNA sequence: TGTGCCAGCAGTGGCAGGGAAGACTATGGCTACACCTTC.

The chain joins TRBV28 to TRBJ2-7; D gene unclear. This CDR3 contains 12 residues. Germline lookup yields CDR1 MDHEN and CDR2 SYDVKM. Trimming took off 5 bases at V and 3 bases at J, with 8 bases between the two ends. The CDR3 DNA sequence: TGTGCCAGCAGTCCTCCCTTCTACGAGCAGTACTTC. Its translation: CASSPPFYEQYF.

V and J are TRBV10-1 and TRBJ1-2, with D unclear. Germline CDR1 and CDR2: WNHNN and SYGVQD (reference sequence). This CDR3 comprises 13 residues. Between the trimmed V and J ends, which lost 3 bases and 1 base, there was a span of 6 bases. CDR3 residues: CASSEARNYGYTF. The CDR3 nucleotides read TGCGCCAGCAGTGAAGCCCGTAACTATGGCTACACCTTC.

The chain links TRBV3-1 (or the pseudogene TRBV3-2) to TRBJ2-3; no clear D gene. Trimming took off 0 bases at V and 5 bases at J, with 6 bases between the two ends. From germline, CDR1 is LGHDT and CDR2 YNNKEL (reference sequence). CDR3 size: 13 residues. For the CDR3, the DNA is TGTGCCAGCAGCCAAGAAAACGGAGATACGCAGTATTTT. Amino acid sequence: CASSQENGDTQYF.

V gene TRBV7-3 combines with J gene TRBJ2-2; maybe TRBD1 (5 bases). V was shortened by 1 base and J by 7 bases, with 19 bases between the two germline ends. The CDR3 totals 17 residues. In germline, CDR1 is SGHTA, CDR2 FQGTGA. CDR3 in amino acids: CASSLKIPQGVSGELFF. CDR3 bases: TGTGCCAGCAGCTTAAAAATTCCCCAGGGCGTCAGCGGGGAGCTGTTTTTT.

This clone was observed a single time. The rearrangement uses TRBV2 and TRBJ1-1; 7 nucleotides match TRBD1. The CDR3 totals 13 residues. Germline trimming cut 11 bases from V and 0 bases from J; bases unmatched to any gene: 6. Per germline, CDR1 SNHLY and CDR2 FYNNEI. CDR3 region: CAGPTGLNTEAFF. In DNA form, the CDR3 reads TGTGCCGGACCGACAGGGTTGAACACTGAAGCTTTCTTT.

This clone was observed a single time. The gene calls are TRBV18 and TRBJ1-5; a weak D match, TRBD1 (6 bases). Deletions cut 3 bases from V and 3 bases from J, with 12 bases between. CDR1 and CDR2 from the germline V gene are KGHSH and LQKENI. This CDR3 has 15 residues. The CDR3 sequence is CASSPQGYPNQPQHF. The CDR3 coding sequence is TGTGCCAGCTCACCTCAGGGGTACCCCAATCAGCCCCAGCATTTT.

Remarks on this clone: Other DNA sequences in the same sample also yield this CDR3. This chain uses TRBV19 with TRBJ1-1, with 7 bases aligning to TRBD1. The CDR3 covers 13 residues. After removal of 5 bases from V and 4 bases from J, the junction contained 4 bases not matched to a gene. The germline CDR1 and CDR2 sequences are LNHDA and SQIVND (reference sequence). CDR3 nucleotides: TGTGCCAGTAGTCAAACAGGGGTCACTGAAGCTTTCTTT. Encoded protein: CASSQTGVTEAFF.

The chain links TRBV11-1 to TRBJ2-1, with D possibly TRBD2 on 5 matching bases. The CDR3 contains 14 residues. V was shortened by 3 bases and J by 3 bases, with 9 bases between the two germline ends. The germline CDR1 and CDR2 sequences are SGHAT and FQDESV (reference sequence). CDR3 residues: CASSFTEGYNEQFF. As DNA, the CDR3 is TGTGCCAGCAGCTTTACAGAGGGCTACAATGAGCAGTTCTTC.

This chain links TRBV5-1 with TRBJ1-2; possible D gene TRBD1, 6 bases. Trimming cost V 1 base and J 4 bases, with 14 bases left between them. This CDR3 comprises 15 residues. Germline V gives CDR1 SGHRS, CDR2 YFSETQ. Written as DNA, the CDR3 is TGCGCCAGCAGCTTGACGACAGGAACCTCCTATGGCTACACCTTC. Translation gives CASSLTTGTSYGYTF.

The CDR3 DNA reads TGTGCCAGCAGTGATGGGACTAGCGGGACGGCCAGGGATGAGCAGTTCTTC. Translated, it gives CASSDGTSGTARDEQFF. V gene TRBV2 combines with J gene TRBJ2-1; 13 positions match TRBD2. The CDR3 is 17 residues long. Germline CDR1 and CDR2: SNHLY and FYNNEI. J was trimmed by 8 bases and V by 3 bases; bases with no gene match: 10.

V gene TRBV20-1 combines with J gene TRBJ2-1; 7 bases are shared with TRBD2. Germline V gives CDR1 DFQATT, CDR2 SNEGSKA (reference sequence). The ends lost 3 bases at V and 10 bases at J; junction bases unmatched: 12. The CDR3 has 14 amino acids. The CDR3 DNA reads TGCAGTGCTAGTGCTGGGATAGGGGACTACGAGCAGTTCTTC. Its protein is CSASAGIGDYEQFF.

This chain connects TRBV5-1 to TRBJ1-1; 7 bases match TRBD1. With 2 bases clipped from V and 7 bases from J, the junction kept 8 bases outside the gene matches. The CDR3 spans 14 residues. In germline, CDR1 is SGHRS, CDR2 YFSETQ. CDR3 protein: CASSFFRGQSEAFF. CDR3 in DNA: TGCGCCAGCAGCTTTTTTAGGGGGCAGAGTGAAGCTTTCTTT.

This sequence joins TRBV7-9 and TRBJ1-3, with a possible D match to TRBD1 (5 bases). V was trimmed by 3 bases and J by 16 bases, leaving 25 bases between them. The CDR3 spans 15 residues. Germline assignment: CDR1 SEHNR and CDR2 FQNEAQ (reference sequence). DNA of the CDR3: TGTGCCAGCAGCTTTTGGAACAGCCAGGGAACACCATGGTATTTT. Protein product: CASSFWNSQGTPWYF. The full variable domain, in which reference TRBV7-9 and TRBJ1-3 provide the parts outside the CDR3, is DTGVSQNPRHKITKRGQNVTFRCDPISEHNRLYWYRQTLGQGPEFLTYFQNEAQLEKSRLLSDRFSAERPKGSFSTLEIQRTEQGDSAMYLCASSFWNSQGTPWYFGEGSWLTVV.

This clone occurred once. The rearrangement uses TRBV27 and TRBJ2-1; D may be TRBD1 (6 bases). V lost 3 bases, J lost 9 bases, and 15 bases lay in between. Germline CDR1 reads MNHEY; CDR2 reads SMNVEV (reference sequence). This CDR3 spans 14 amino acids. This CDR3 reads CASSFGAGVVEQFF. In nucleotides, the CDR3 is TGTGCCAGCAGTTTTGGGGCAGGGGTGGTTGAGCAGTTCTTC.